Presented here are 32 T cell receptor beta chains from one specimen sequenced in a study of blood T cell repertoires in COVID-19. TCRdb keeps only in-frame clones here, not all; method: immunoSEQ multiplex PCR. The sample holds about 130,000 clones, around four fifths seen once. Specimen: PBMCs or T cells enriched from blood (not recorded which). The origin of the receptors is a man aged 25 to 40 who had recovered from COVID-19.

The gene calls are TRBV7-2 and TRBJ2-5, with D maybe TRBD2 (5 bases). V shed 5 bases and J shed 5 bases, with 21 bases lying between them. This CDR3 has 16 amino acids. Germline CDR1 reads SGHTA; CDR2 reads FQGNSA. The CDR3: CASSPRSGVVGETQYF. DNA of the CDR3: TGTGCCAGCAGCCCCCGGAGCGGCGTGGTGGGGGAGACCCAGTACTTC.

The CDR3 nucleotides are TGTGCCAGCTCACCATCATGGGGGGAGGATGAAAAACTGTTTTTT. Protein sequence: CASSPSWGEDEKLFF. This rearrangement joins TRBV18 to TRBJ1-4, with a tentative D call TRBD1 (5 bases). Germline V gene sequence: CDR1 KGHSH, CDR2 LQKENI. Trimming cost V 2 bases and J 6 bases, with 13 bases left between them. The CDR3 has 15 amino acids.

V is TRBV5-6 and J is TRBJ2-7; 10 positions agree with TRBD1. The V gene end was trimmed by 4 bases and the J gene end by 5 bases; junction bases not matched to a gene: 3. The CDR3 covers 13 residues. Germline V gene sequence: CDR1 SGHDT, CDR2 YYEEEE. Here the CDR3 reads CASSRQGAHEQYF. The CDR3 nucleotides read TGTGCCAGCAGCAGACAGGGGGCCCACGAGCAGTACTTC.

V usage is TRBV5-4 and J usage is TRBJ1-2; tentatively, D is TRBD1 (5 bases). CDR3 size: 15 residues. CDR1 is SGHNT, CDR2 YYREEE, per germline (reference sequence). V was cut by 4 bases and J by 2 bases, with 15 bases left in between. CDR3 in amino acids: CASSPQGRWNYGYTF. CDR3 bases: TGTGCCAGCAGCCCCCAGGGAAGGTGGAACTATGGCTACACCTTC.

The chain carries TRBV5-6 and TRBJ2-3; weak D call: TRBD1 (5 bases). Germline V gene lookup returns CDR1 SGHDT and CDR2 YYEEEE. CDR3 length: 15 amino acids. V was shortened by 0 bases and J by 5 bases, with 13 bases between the two germline ends. The CDR3, as DNA: TGTGCCAGCAGCTTGGCCGGCAGGGCTGGAGATACGCAGTATTTT. This translates into CASSLAGRAGDTQYF.

The chain carries TRBV30 and TRBJ2-3; 9 positions match TRBD2. CDR3 length: 15 residues. The V gene end was trimmed by 2 bases and the J gene end by 0 bases; junction bases not matched to a gene: 3. Germline CDR1 GTSNPN, CDR2 SVGIG (reference sequence). CDR3: CAWSLAGPSTDTQYF. The CDR3 DNA reads TGTGCCTGGAGTCTAGCGGGGCCTAGCACAGATACGCAGTATTTT.

This chain links TRBV4-1 with TRBJ1-5; TRBD1 matches at 8 bases. The CDR3 spans 14 residues. With V trimmed by 4 bases and J by 6 bases, 5 bases remained unmatched. Looked up from germline, CDR1 is MGHRA and CDR2 is YSYEKL. The CDR3 nucleotides are TGCGCCAGCAGCCCAAACGACAGGGGTCAGCCCCAGCATTTT. This codes for CASSPNDRGQPQHF.

This clone was found once. This chain links TRBV2 with TRBJ1-5, with D unresolved. The germline gives CDR1 SNHLY, CDR2 FYNNEI. Deletions cut 4 bases from V and 2 bases from J, with 12 bases between. The CDR3 extends over 15 amino acids. CDR3 amino acids: CASSGDGSGNQPQHF. The CDR3 coding sequence is TGTGCCAGCAGTGGTGACGGGTCCGGCAATCAGCCCCAGCATTTT.

The chain carries TRBV21-1 and TRBJ1-3; the table's D call, TRBD1, has no DNA check behind it. TRBV21-1 is listed as a pseudogene. This CDR3 is 17 amino acids long. The CDR3 here is CASRPGTGPSSGNTIYF. CDR3 DNA: TGTGCCAGCAGACCTGGGACAGGTCCCTCGTCCGGAAACACCATATATTTT.

The chain links TRBV11-2 to TRBJ1-3; D unclear. The V and J ends lost 1 base and 0 bases respectively, with 10 bases between them. The CDR3 has 16 amino acids. Germline CDR1 is SGHAT and CDR2 is FQNNGV. As DNA, the CDR3 is TGTGCCAGCAGCTTAGTTCCGGGGATCTCTGGAAACACCATATATTTT. Protein sequence: CASSLVPGISGNTIYF.

This clone was seen a few times. The chain combines TRBV7-9 with TRBJ1-6; D remains ambiguous. Germline lookup yields CDR1 SEHNR and CDR2 FQNEAQ (reference sequence). Trimming shortened V by 2 bases and J by 7 bases, and 6 bases separated the two germline ends. CDR3 length: 13 amino acids. The CDR3 DNA sequence: TGTGCCAGCAGCTTATCAGGAAATTCACCCCTCCACTTT. Amino acid sequence: CASSLSGNSPLHF.

CDR3 sequence reads: CASSYSRLSYEQYF. The CDR3 DNA reads TGTGCCAGCAGTTACTCGAGATTATCCTACGAGCAGTACTTC. The gene calls are TRBV6-5 and TRBJ2-7; D unclear. The CDR3 is 14 residues long. The germline CDR1 and CDR2 sequences are MNHEY and SVGAGI. V was cut by 0 bases and J by 1 base, with 7 bases left in between.

The chain carries TRBV5-1 and TRBJ2-5; the D gene is possibly TRBD2 (6 bases). Germline V lookup: CDR1 SGHRS, CDR2 YFSETQ. The CDR3 spans 15 residues. Between the trimmed V and J ends, which lost 1 base and 1 base, there was a span of 11 bases. CDR3 amino acids: CASSLNPGVQETQYF. CDR3 nucleotides: TGCGCCAGCAGCTTGAATCCGGGGGTCCAAGAGACCCAGTACTTC.

The chain joins TRBV2 to TRBJ2-7; the match to TRBD2 covers 9 bases. From germline, CDR1 is SNHLY and CDR2 FYNNEI. The CDR3 length is 13 residues. Trimming took 7 bases from V and 6 from J; bases not matched to a gene: 7. In DNA, the CDR3 is TGTGCCAGCACCCCGGGACTAGCCCTCGAGCAGTACTTC. It encodes CASTPGLALEQYF.

V gene TRBV3-1 (or the pseudogene TRBV3-2) combines with J gene TRBJ1-1, with D uncertain. V lost 3 bases and J 3 bases, leaving 17 bases between the germline ends. There are 16 residues in the CDR3. Germline values: CDR1 LGHDT, CDR2 YNNKEL (reference sequence). CDR3 in DNA: TGTGCCAGCAGCCAGGGCTTTGTAATAGAAGACACTGAAGCTTTCTTT. It codes for CASSQGFVIEDTEAFF.

The chain uses TRBV29-1 and TRBJ2-3, with 8 nucleotides matching TRBD1. Germline V gene data show CDR1 as SQVTM and CDR2 as ANQGSEA. The V segment lost 6 bases and the J segment 4 bases; nucleotides outside the gene matches: 9. There are 14 residues in the CDR3. The CDR3 DNA reads TGCAGCGTCCGCCAGGGGGCCAGCGCAGATACGCAGTATTTT. Its protein product is CSVRQGASADTQYF.

The V and J genes are TRBV29-1 and TRBJ2-3; D unresolved. The germline CDR1 and CDR2 sequences are SQVTM and ANQGSEA. Between the trimmed V and J ends, which lost 1 base and 3 bases, there was a span of 11 bases. The CDR3 spans 14 residues. Written as DNA, the CDR3 is TGCAGCGTTGAAGGCCGGCGGAGTACAGATACGCAGTATTTT. This sequence encodes CSVEGRRSTDTQYF.

The V call is TRBV5-8, the J call TRBJ2-7; 9 nucleotides match TRBD1. From germline, CDR1 is SGHTS and CDR2 YDEGEE. This CDR3 region has 15 residues. Losses at the gene ends were 2 bases for V and 4 bases for J; bases not matched to a gene: 7. The CDR3 region is CASSFTGTGLYEQYV. The CDR3 DNA follows: TGTGCCAGCAGCTTTACGGGGACAGGGTTATACGAGCAGTACGTC.

The chain carries TRBV3-1 (or the pseudogene TRBV3-2) and TRBJ1-6; weak D call: TRBD1 (5 bases). Deletions cut 0 bases from V and 10 bases from J, with 10 bases between. The CDR3 is 14 residues long. Germline CDR1 LGHDT, CDR2 YNNKEL (reference sequence). The CDR3 nucleotides are TGTGCCAGCAGCCAAGAAGGGGCGCCATCACCCCTCCACTTT. The encoded protein is CASSQEGAPSPLHF.

The chain has TRBV29-1 and TRBJ1-1; unclear D gene. Trimming removed 5 bases at V and 7 bases at J, with 14 bases between. CDR3 size: 12 residues. Germline V gene lookup returns CDR1 SQVTM and CDR2 ANQGSEA. The CDR3 coding sequence is TGCAGCGTTTTAATAGAGCTCGGTGAAGCTTTCTTT. Protein: CSVLIELGEAFF.

The V gene is TRBV6-4, the J gene TRBJ2-1, with 7 bases identical to TRBD2. Per the germline V gene, CDR1 is MRHNA and CDR2 is SNTAGT. Trimming removed 6 bases from V and 9 bases from J; junction bases left unmatched: 11. The CDR3 loop spans 14 amino acids. CDR3 sequence reads: CASRASGAPGEQFF. DNA of the CDR3: TGTGCCAGCAGGGCCAGCGGGGCCCCGGGTGAGCAGTTCTTC.

The genes are TRBV18 and TRBJ1-2; the D gene is possibly TRBD1 (5 bases). This CDR3 is built from 14 residues. Deletions cut 3 bases from V and 2 bases from J, with 10 bases between. Germline assignment: CDR1 KGHSH and CDR2 LQKENI. The CDR3 region is CASSPGRGNYGYTF. In nucleotides, the CDR3 is TGTGCCAGCTCACCGGGGCGGGGAAACTATGGCTACACCTTC. Combining the CDR3 with reference TRBV18 and TRBJ1-2 gives the whole variable domain NAGVMQNPRHLVRRRGQEARLRCSPMKGHSHVYWYRQLPEEGLKFMVYLQKENIIDESGMPKERFSAEFPKEGPSILRIQQVVRGDSAAYFCASSPGRGNYGYTFGSGTRLTVV.

In DNA, the CDR3 is TGCAGCGTTGGCCACGGGAATCAGCCCCAGCATTTT. This encodes CSVGHGNQPQHF. The chain couples TRBV29-1 to TRBJ1-5; D not resolved. The V gene lost 4 bases and the J gene lost 4 bases, with 8 bases spanning the gap. The CDR3 runs 12 residues. The germline V gene has CDR1 SQVTM and CDR2 ANQGSEA.

The chain combines TRBV30 with TRBJ2-5; TRBD2 aligns across 10 bases. The CDR3 contains 15 residues. Losses at the gene ends were 1 base for V and 1 base for J; bases not matched to a gene: 3. Germline V gene lookup returns CDR1 GTSNPN and CDR2 SVGIG (reference sequence). The chain's CDR3 is CAWSGTSGSQETQYF. CDR3 sequence (DNA): TGTGCCTGGAGTGGGACTAGCGGTTCCCAAGAGACCCAGTACTTC.

The rearrangement joins TRBV7-9 to TRBJ2-1, with D possibly being TRBD2 (6 bases). The germline V and J ends were trimmed by 4 bases and 3 bases, with 22 bases remaining between them. The CDR3 totals 18 residues. The germline gives CDR1 SEHNR, CDR2 FQNEAQ (reference sequence). The DNA of the CDR3 is TGTGCCAGCAGCTCCTCCCGTTCGAGGAGGGCAGGCTACAATGAGCAGTTCTTC. Its protein is CASSSSRSRRAGYNEQFF.

The chain carries TRBV27 and TRBJ2-6; TRBD1 matches 12 bases. CDR3 length equals 18 residues. V was clipped by 6 bases and J by 0 bases; unmatched bases: 6. Germline V gives CDR1 MNHEY, CDR2 SMNVEV (reference sequence). The CDR3 DNA reads TGTGCCAGCAGCCTTGGGACAGGGGGCTACTCTGGGGCCAACGTCCTGACTTTC. Protein sequence: CASSLGTGGYSGANVLTF.

The chain uses TRBV5-6 and TRBJ1-1; D uncertain. The CDR3 loop spans 15 amino acids. The germline V gene has CDR1 SGHDT and CDR2 YYEEEE. Trimming shortened V by 1 base and J by 4 bases, and 14 bases separated the two germline ends. The CDR3, as DNA: TGTGCCAGCAGCTTGCGTGGTCTCCGGGGCACTGAAGCTTTCTTT. It yields the protein CASSLRGLRGTEAFF.

The chain combines TRBV5-1 with TRBJ2-5; 8 nucleotides agree with TRBD2. The CDR3 has 15 amino acids. The germline V gene has CDR1 SGHRS and CDR2 YFSETQ. The V segment lost 4 bases and the J segment 5 bases; nucleotides outside the gene matches: 10. The CDR3 DNA sequence: TGCGCCAGCAGCCCCTTTTATAGCGGGGCTGAGACCCAGTACTTC. Translating gives CASSPFYSGAETQYF.

This clone appeared once. J is TRBJ2-3 and V is TRBV24-1; TRBD2 matches 8 bases. With V trimmed by 12 bases and J by 0 bases, 19 bases remained unmatched. Germline CDR1 reads KGHDR; CDR2 reads SFDVKD. This CDR3 region has 18 residues. As DNA, the CDR3 is TGTGCCCCCCGACTAGCGAGCGATCGAGCCCCTAGCACAGATACGCAGTATTTT. Translating it yields CAPRLASDRAPSTDTQYF.

J is TRBJ2-7 and V is TRBV5-1; D perhaps matches TRBD1 (5 bases). The CDR3 length is 14 residues. With 5 bases removed from V and 1 base from J, the gap between germline ends came to 13 bases. Germline CDR1 reads SGHRS; CDR2 reads YFSETQ. CDR3 in amino acids: CASSITQGSYEQYF. The CDR3 nucleotides read TGCGCCAGCAGTATTACCCAGGGATCCTACGAGCAGTACTTC.

This rearrangement joins TRBV7-8 to TRBJ1-4; 7 positions agree with TRBD1. This CDR3 is built from 15 residues. Germline loops: CDR1 SGHVS, CDR2 FQNEAQ. With V trimmed by 5 bases and J by 4 bases, 7 bases remained unmatched. Here the CDR3 DNA reads TGTGCCAGCAGCCCGAGAGGACAGGTTAATGAAAAACTGTTTTTT. The encoded protein is CASSPRGQVNEKLFF.

This chain uses TRBV5-1 with TRBJ2-1; 9 bases match TRBD2. Germline-derived CDR1 and CDR2 are SGHRS and YFSETQ. The CDR3 totals 16 residues. V trimming: 3 bases; J trimming: 6 bases; junction bases outside the gene matches: 10. CDR3 sequence: CASSSPRASGVNEQFF. CDR3 bases: TGCGCCAGCAGCTCTCCTCGGGCTAGCGGGGTCAATGAGCAGTTCTTC.